The present entry profiles one T cell receptor beta chain with its context. This specimen comes from a study of cytomegalovirus exposure and HLA in healthy donors. J lost 5 bases, V lost 5 bases, and 4 bases had no gene match. CDR3 size: 14 residues. Per the germline V gene, CDR1 is SNHLY and CDR2 is FYNNEI. Produced via immunoSEQ multiplex PCR; TCRdb's table is partial and in-frame only. This sample has some 150,000 clones, with approximately 89% found just once. The source of this sequence is a man aged 18 to 30 in good health and CMV-seropositive. Input material: PBMCs. V usage is TRBV2 and J usage is TRBJ2-1; TRBD1 agrees at 9 bases. The CDR3 nucleotides are TGTGCCAGCAGTCCCGGGACAGGGAACAATGAGCAGTTCTTC. Translating it yields CASSPGTGNNEQFF. Full variable domain (missing parts from reference TRBV2 and TRBJ2-1): EPEVTQTPSHQVTQMGQEVILRCVPISNHLYFYWYRQILGQKVEFLVSFYNNEISEKSEIFDDQFSVERPDGSNFTLKIRSTKLEDSAMYFCASSPGTGNNEQFFGPGTRLTVL.